Below, 4 T cell receptor beta chains from the same sample are listed, as sequenced in a study of blood T cell repertoires in COVID-19. Only in-frame clones appear in the TCRdb table, and some are missing; sequencing was by immunoSEQ multiplex PCR. Found here are 130,000 to 150,000 clones, 88% of them singletons; the top ten hold 1.2%. Sequencing input: PBMCs or T cells enriched from blood (not recorded which). The receptors come from a woman in her twenties or thirties with acute COVID-19.

The rearrangement links TRBV11-3 to TRBJ2-3; 8 bases match TRBD2. Germline V gives CDR1 SGHNT, CDR2 YENEEA. V lost 5 bases and J lost 4; bases outside the gene matches: 14. This CDR3 has 17 residues. CDR3 protein: CASSARRGGEWADTQYF. The CDR3, as DNA: TGTGCCAGCAGCGCTCGACGGGGGGGAGAGTGGGCAGATACGCAGTATTTT. Supplemented by reference TRBV11-3 and TRBJ2-3, the full variable domain reads EAGVVQSPRYKIIEKKQPVAFWCNPISGHNTLYWYLQNLGQGPELLIRYENEEAVDDSQLPKDRFSAERLKGVDSTLKIQPAELGDSAVYLCASSARRGGEWADTQYFGPGTRLTVL.

Note on this clone: This same CDR3 is encoded by further DNA sequences in the sample. V usage is TRBV30 and J usage is TRBJ1-1; a weak D match, TRBD1 (5 bases). Trimming removed 2 bases at V and 5 bases at J, with 6 bases between. The CDR3 length is 11 residues. Germline V gives CDR1 GTSNPN, CDR2 SVGIG (reference sequence). The CDR3 DNA is TGTGCCTGGAGTCGGGGGACTGAAGCTTTCTTT. This sequence encodes CAWSRGTEAFF. Full variable domain (rest looked up from reference TRBV30 and TRBJ1-1): SQTIHQWPATLVQPVGSPLSLECTVEGTSNPNLYWYRQAAGRGLQLLFYSVGIGQISSEVPQNLSASRPQDRQFILSSKKLLLSDSGFYLCAWSRGTEAFFGQGTRLTVV.

The gene calls are TRBV4-2 and TRBJ1-5; D is unclear. Germline values: CDR1 LGHNA, CDR2 YNFKEQ. The CDR3 totals 15 residues. The ends were cut back, 4 bases at V and 0 bases at J, with 10 bases in the middle. The CDR3 DNA reads as TGTGCCAGCAGCCGCGAGGGAGGTAGCAATCAGCCCCAGCATTTT. Translating it yields CASSREGGSNQPQHF.

To note about this clone: A read error may account for a junction end that differs from germline. The CDR3, as DNA: TGCGCCAGCAATGAGCTAGCGGGAGCCTACGAGCAGTACTTC. It specifies CASNELAGAYEQYF. J is TRBJ2-7 and V is TRBV10-2; 10 bases fit TRBD2. The germline V gene encodes CDR1 WSHSY and CDR2 SAAADI. This CDR3 contains 14 residues.